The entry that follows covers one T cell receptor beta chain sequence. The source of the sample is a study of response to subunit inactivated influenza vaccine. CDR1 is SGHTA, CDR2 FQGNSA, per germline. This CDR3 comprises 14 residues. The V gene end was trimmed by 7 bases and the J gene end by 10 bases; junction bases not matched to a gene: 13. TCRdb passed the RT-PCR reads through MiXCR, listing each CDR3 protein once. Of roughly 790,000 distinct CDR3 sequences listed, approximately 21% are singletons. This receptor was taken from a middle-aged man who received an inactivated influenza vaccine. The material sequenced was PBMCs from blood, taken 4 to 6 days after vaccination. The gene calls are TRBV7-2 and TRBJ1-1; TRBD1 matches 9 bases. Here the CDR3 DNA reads TGTGCCAGCAACCCGGGACAGGGCTTTTTCGGAGCTTTCTTT. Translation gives CASNPGQGFFGAFF.